Listed below are T cell receptor beta chains from one sample, sequenced in a study of cytomegalovirus exposure and HLA in healthy donors. Clones were sequenced by immunoSEQ multiplex PCR, and TCRdb holds only the in-frame ones, with some missing. The sample contains some 160,000 clones, approximately 80% of which appear only once. The sequenced sample was PBMCs. The receptors stem from a man between 18 and 29 years old in good health and CMV-seronegative. The CDR3 runs from the conserved cysteine through the conserved F or W. Each record gives: clone size, D gene, V gene, J gene, CDR3 DNA, CDR3 protein. D genes are given only for firm matches. The listing skips clone size in some rows; elsewhere it reads once, few, many or a size class.

size: few; D: NA; V: TRBV4-3; J: TRBJ1-4; DNA: TGCGCCAGCAGCCAAGTATACGGTGAAAAACTGTTTTTT; CDR3: CASSQVYGEKLFF
size: NA; D: TRBD2; V: TRBV7-2; J: TRBJ2-1; DNA: TGTGCCAGCAGCTTAGTACTAGCGGGAGGGTTCAATGAGCAGTTCTTC; CDR3: CASSLVLAGGFNEQFF
size: once; D: NA; V: TRBV19; J: TRBJ1-1; DNA: TGTGCCAGTAGTTCAGGGATAATGGACACTGAAGCTTTCTTT; CDR3: CASSSGIMDTEAFF
size: once; D: TRBD2; V: TRBV11-3; J: TRBJ2-3; DNA: TGTGCCAGCAGCCCTGGGAGGCGGGAGGAAGTGGATACGCAGTATTTT; CDR3: CASSPGRREEVDTQYF
size: NA; D: NA; V: TRBV5-1; J: TRBJ1-6; DNA: TGCGCCAGCAGCTTGGACTTGGATAATTCACCCCTCCACTTT; CDR3: CASSLDLDNSPLHF
size: few; D: NA; V: TRBV28; J: TRBJ2-1; DNA: TGTGCCAGCAGTTTACGGGGAGGCTACAATGAGCAGTTCTTC; CDR3: CASSLRGGYNEQFF
size: NA; D: NA; V: TRBV5-4; J: TRBJ1-2; DNA: TGTGCCAGCAGCGGTACAGGGTACCGTGGCTACACCTTC; CDR3: CASSGTGYRGYTF
size: NA; D: NA; V: TRBV5-1; J: TRBJ2-1; DNA: TGCGCCAGCAGCTCCTCCGGCAGAAAGGGAGATGAGCAGTTCTTC; CDR3: CASSSSGRKGDEQFF
size: NA; D: TRBD1; V: TRBV27; J: TRBJ2-3; DNA: TGTGCCAGCACCAAATTAGACAGGGGCGAGGCAGATACGCAGTATTTT; CDR3: CASTKLDRGEADTQYF
size: NA; D: NA; V: TRBV19; J: TRBJ1-4; DNA: TGTGCCAGTAGGCCATCTACCTGGAGTCGTGATGAAAAACTGTTTTTT; CDR3: CASRPSTWSRDEKLFF
size: NA; D: NA; V: TRBV6-4; J: TRBJ1-1; DNA: TGTGCCAGCAGCGCGGGACCAGGCAACACTGAAGCTTTCTTT; CDR3: CASSAGPGNTEAFF
size: NA; D: NA; V: TRBV7-3; J: TRBJ1-6; DNA: TGTGCCAGCAGCATGACAGGAGAGGGTTCACCCCTCCACTTT; CDR3: CASSMTGEGSPLHF
size: once; D: NA; V: TRBV28; J: TRBJ1-3; DNA: TGTGCCAGCAGTTTACGTCCGGGTATAGGCCTAACCCCCCCTGGAAACACCATATATTTT; CDR3: CASSLRPGIGLTPPGNTIYF
size: few; D: TRBD1; V: TRBV28; J: TRBJ2-7; DNA: TGTGCCAGCAGTTTGACAGGGGTCTCCTACGAGCAGTACTTC; CDR3: CASSLTGVSYEQYF
size: NA; D: NA; V: TRBV10-3; J: TRBJ1-2; DNA: TGTGCCATCAGTGAGTCGCGGACAACTAACTATGGCTACACCTTC; CDR3: CAISESRTTNYGYTF
size: NA; D: TRBD1; V: TRBV7-9; J: TRBJ1-5; DNA: TGTGCCAGCAGCTCGGAGGGACAGCTCAATCAGCCCCAGCATTTT; CDR3: CASSSEGQLNQPQHF
size: few; D: TRBD1; V: TRBV5-1; J: TRBJ1-1; DNA: TGCGCCAGCAGCCAAGGACAGGGAGGCGACACTGAAGCTTTCTTT; CDR3: CASSQGQGGDTEAFF
size: NA; D: TRBD1; V: TRBV28; J: TRBJ1-3; DNA: TGTGCCAGCAGGCAACAGGGGCGCTCCCTCTCTGGAAACACCATATATTTT; CDR3: CASRQQGRSLSGNTIYF
size: NA; D: NA; V: TRBV6-5; J: TRBJ1-2; DNA: TGTGCCAGCAGACGGGACACCAATGGCTACACCTTC; CDR3: CASRRDTNGYTF
size: NA; D: TRBD1; V: TRBV6-5; J: TRBJ1-5; DNA: TGTGCCAGCTCCCGTACAGGGGGATACAATCAGCCCCAGCATTTT; CDR3: CASSRTGGYNQPQHF
size: NA; D: NA; V: TRBV10-3; J: TRBJ1-5; DNA: TGTGCCATCAGTGACCGGGACATCAATCAGCCCCAGCATTTT; CDR3: CAISDRDINQPQHF
size: NA; D: NA; V: TRBV5-5; J: TRBJ1-2; DNA: TGTGCCAGCAGCTTGGAGGGACTCTTCTATGGCTACACCTTC; CDR3: CASSLEGLFYGYTF
size: NA; D: NA; V: TRBV6-1; J: TRBJ2-7; DNA: TGTGCCTCCCGAGAGGGGACACTTTACGAGCAGTACTTC; CDR3: CASREGTLYEQYF
size: NA; D: NA; V: TRBV5-6; J: TRBJ2-2; DNA: TGTGCCAGCAGCATCATAGGGGCGCGCTACACCGGGGAGCTGTTTTTT; CDR3: CASSIIGARYTGELFF
size: NA; D: TRBD1; V: TRBV6-1; J: TRBJ1-1; DNA: TGTGCCAGCGGACGACAGGGGCGAGTGAACACTGAAGCTTTCTTT; CDR3: CASGRQGRVNTEAFF
size: NA; D: NA; V: TRBV5-6; J: TRBJ1-4; DNA: TGTGCCAGCAGCTCCAACAGGTTTTCAGTGCGGGAAAAACTGTTTTTT; CDR3: CASSSNRFSVREKLFF
size: NA; D: NA; V: TRBV6-6; J: TRBJ2-1; DNA: TGTGCCAGCAGTTACGGGAGAACCTACAATGAGCAGTTCTTC; CDR3: CASSYGRTYNEQFF